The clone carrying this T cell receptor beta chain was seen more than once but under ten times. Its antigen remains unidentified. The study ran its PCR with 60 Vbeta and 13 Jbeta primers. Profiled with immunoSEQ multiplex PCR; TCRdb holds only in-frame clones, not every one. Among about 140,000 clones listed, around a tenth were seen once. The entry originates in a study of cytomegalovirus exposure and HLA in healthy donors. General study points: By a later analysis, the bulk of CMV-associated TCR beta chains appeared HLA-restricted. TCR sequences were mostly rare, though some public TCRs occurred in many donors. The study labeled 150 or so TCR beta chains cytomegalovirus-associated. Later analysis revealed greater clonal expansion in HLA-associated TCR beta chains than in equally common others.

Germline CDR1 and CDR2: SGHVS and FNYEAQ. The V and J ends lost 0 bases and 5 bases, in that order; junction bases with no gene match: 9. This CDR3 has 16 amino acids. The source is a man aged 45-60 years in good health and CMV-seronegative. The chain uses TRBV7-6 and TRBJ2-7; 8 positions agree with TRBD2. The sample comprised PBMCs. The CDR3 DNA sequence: TGTGCCAGCAGCTTAGCTATTACCCCGGGGGGGGACGAGCAGTACTTC. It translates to CASSLAITPGGDEQYF.